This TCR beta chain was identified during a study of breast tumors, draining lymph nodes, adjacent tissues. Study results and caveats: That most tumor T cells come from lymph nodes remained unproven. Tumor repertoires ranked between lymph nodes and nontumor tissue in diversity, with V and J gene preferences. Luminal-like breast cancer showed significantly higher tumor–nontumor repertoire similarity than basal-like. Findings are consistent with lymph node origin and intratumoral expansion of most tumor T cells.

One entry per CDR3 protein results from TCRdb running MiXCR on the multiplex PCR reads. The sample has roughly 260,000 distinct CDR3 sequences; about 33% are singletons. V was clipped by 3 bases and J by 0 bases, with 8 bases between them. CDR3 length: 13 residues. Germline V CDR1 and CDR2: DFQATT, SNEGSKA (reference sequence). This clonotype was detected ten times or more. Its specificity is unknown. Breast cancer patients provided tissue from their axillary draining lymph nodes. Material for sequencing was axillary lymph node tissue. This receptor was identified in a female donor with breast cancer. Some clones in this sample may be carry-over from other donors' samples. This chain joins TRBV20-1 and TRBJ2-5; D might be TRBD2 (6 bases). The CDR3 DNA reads TGCAGTGCTAGCGGGACTTACCAAGAGACCCAGTACTTC. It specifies CSASGTYQETQYF.